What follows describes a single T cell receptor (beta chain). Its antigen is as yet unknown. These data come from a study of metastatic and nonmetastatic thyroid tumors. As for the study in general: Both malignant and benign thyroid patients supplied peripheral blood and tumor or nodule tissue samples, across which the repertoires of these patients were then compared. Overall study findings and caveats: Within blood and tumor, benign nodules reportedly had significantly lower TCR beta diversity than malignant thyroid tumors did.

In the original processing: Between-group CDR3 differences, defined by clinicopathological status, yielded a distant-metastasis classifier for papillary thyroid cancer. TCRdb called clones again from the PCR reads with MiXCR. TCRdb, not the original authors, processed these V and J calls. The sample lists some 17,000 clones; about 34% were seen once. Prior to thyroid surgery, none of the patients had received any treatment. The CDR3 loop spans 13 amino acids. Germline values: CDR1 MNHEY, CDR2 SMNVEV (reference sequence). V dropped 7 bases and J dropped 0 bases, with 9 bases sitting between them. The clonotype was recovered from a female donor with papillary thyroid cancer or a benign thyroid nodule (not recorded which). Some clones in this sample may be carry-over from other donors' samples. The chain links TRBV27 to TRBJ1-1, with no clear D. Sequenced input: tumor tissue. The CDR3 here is CASTSLMNTEAFF. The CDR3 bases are TGTGCCAGCACTTCGCTCATGAACACTGAAGCTTTCTTT.